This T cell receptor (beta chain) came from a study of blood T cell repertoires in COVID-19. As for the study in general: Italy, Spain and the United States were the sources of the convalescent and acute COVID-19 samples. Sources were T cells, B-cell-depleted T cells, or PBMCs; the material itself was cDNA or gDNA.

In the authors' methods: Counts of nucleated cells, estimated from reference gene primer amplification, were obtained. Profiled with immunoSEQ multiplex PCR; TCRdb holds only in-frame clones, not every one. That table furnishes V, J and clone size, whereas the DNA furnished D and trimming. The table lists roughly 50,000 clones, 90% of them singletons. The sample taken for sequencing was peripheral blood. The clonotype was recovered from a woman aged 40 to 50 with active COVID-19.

DNA for the CDR3: TGTGCCAGCAGACAGACAGACTATGGCTACACCTTC. Translating gives CASRQTDYGYTF. The chain links TRBV6-5 to TRBJ1-2, with D tentatively TRBD1 (5 bases). The CDR3 sequence is 12 residues long. V lost 6 bases, J lost 3 bases, and 8 bases lay in between. Germline assignment: CDR1 MNHEY and CDR2 SVGAGI.